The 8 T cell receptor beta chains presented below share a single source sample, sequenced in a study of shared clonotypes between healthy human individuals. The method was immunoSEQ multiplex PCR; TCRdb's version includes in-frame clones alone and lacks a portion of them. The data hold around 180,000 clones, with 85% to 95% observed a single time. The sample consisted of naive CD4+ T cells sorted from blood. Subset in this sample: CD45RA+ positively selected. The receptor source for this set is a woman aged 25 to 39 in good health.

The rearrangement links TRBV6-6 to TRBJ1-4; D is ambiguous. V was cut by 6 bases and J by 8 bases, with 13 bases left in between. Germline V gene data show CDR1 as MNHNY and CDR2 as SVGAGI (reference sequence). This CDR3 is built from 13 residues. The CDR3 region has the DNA TGTGCCAGCAGCAAGAGCAGAGGGGAAAAACTGTTTTTT. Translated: CASSKSRGEKLFF.

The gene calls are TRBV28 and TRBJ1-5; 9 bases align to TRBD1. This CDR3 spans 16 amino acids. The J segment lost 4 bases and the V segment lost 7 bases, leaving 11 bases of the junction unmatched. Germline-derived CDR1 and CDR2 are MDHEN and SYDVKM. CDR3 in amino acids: CASKLQGAGKNQPQHF. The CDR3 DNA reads TGTGCCAGCAAACTACAGGGGGCGGGAAAGAATCAGCCCCAGCATTTT. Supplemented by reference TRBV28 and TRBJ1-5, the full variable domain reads DVKVTQSSRYLVKRTGEKVFLECVQDMDHENMFWYRQDPGLGLRLIYFSYDVKMKEKGDIPEGYSVSREKKERFSLILESASTNQTSMYLCASKLQGAGKNQPQHFGDGTRLSIL.

DNA of the CDR3: TGTGCCAGCAGTTTATCGTCATCGGGAGGCTACGAGCAGTACTTC. This translates into CASSLSSSGGYEQYF. The gene calls are TRBV27 and TRBJ2-7; 7 nucleotides align to TRBD2. There are 15 residues in the CDR3. V lost 0 bases and J lost 3; bases outside the gene matches: 5. The germline V gene encodes CDR1 MNHEY and CDR2 SMNVEV (reference sequence).

The chain's CDR3 is CASRGLEAYEQYF. For the CDR3, the DNA is TGTGCCAGCAGGGGACTAGAGGCCTACGAGCAGTACTTC. The V gene is TRBV6-1, the J gene TRBJ2-5, with 8 bases that match TRBD2. Gene TRBJ2-7 matches the end of the DNA better, so the J call may be wrong. Germline V gene data show CDR1 as MNHNS and CDR2 as SASEGT. The CDR3 is 13 residues long.

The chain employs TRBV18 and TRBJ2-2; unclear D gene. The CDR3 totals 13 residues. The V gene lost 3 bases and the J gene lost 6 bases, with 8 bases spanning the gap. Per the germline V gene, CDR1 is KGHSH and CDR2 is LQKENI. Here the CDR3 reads CASSPDEAGELFF. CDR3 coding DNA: TGTGCCAGCTCACCCGACGAGGCCGGGGAGCTGTTTTTT. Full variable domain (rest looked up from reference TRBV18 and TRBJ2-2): NAGVMQNPRHLVRRRGQEARLRCSPMKGHSHVYWYRQLPEEGLKFMVYLQKENIIDESGMPKERFSAEFPKEGPSILRIQQVVRGDSAAYFCASSPDEAGELFFGEGSRLTVL.

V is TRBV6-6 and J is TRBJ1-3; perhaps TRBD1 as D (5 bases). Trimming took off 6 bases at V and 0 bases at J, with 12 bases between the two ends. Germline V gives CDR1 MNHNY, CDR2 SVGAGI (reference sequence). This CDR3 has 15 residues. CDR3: CASSSGHLSGNTIYF. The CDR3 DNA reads TGTGCCAGCAGCTCCGGACATCTCTCTGGAAACACCATATATTTT.

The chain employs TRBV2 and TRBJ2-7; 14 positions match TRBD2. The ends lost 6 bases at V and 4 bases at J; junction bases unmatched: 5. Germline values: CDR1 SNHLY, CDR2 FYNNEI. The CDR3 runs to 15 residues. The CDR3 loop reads CASRGTSGSFYEQYF. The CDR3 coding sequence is TGTGCCAGCAGGGGGACTAGCGGGAGTTTTTACGAGCAGTACTTC. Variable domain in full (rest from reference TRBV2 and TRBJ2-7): EPEVTQTPSHQVTQMGQEVILRCVPISNHLYFYWYRQILGQKVEFLVSFYNNEISEKSEIFDDQFSVERPDGSNFTLKIRSTKLEDSAMYFCASRGTSGSFYEQYFGPGTRLTVT.

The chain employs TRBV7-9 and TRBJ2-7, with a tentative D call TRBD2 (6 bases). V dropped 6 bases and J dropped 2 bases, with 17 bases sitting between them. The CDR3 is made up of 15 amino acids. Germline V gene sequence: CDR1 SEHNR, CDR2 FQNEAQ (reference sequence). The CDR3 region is CASRPGGNAPYEQYF. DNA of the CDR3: TGTGCCAGCAGACCCGGGGGAAATGCGCCCTACGAGCAGTACTTC.